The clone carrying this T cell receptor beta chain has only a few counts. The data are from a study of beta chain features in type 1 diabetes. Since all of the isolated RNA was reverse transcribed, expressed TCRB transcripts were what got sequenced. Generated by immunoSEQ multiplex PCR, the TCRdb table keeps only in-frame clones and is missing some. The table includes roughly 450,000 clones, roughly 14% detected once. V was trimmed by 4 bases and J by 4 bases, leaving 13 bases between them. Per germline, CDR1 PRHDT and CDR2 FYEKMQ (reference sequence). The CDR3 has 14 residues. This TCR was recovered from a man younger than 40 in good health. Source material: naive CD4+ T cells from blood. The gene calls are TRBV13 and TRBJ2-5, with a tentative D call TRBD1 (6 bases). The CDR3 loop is CASSSGRGGETQYF. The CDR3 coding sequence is TGTGCCAGCAGCTCGGGGCGAGGGGGAGAGACCCAGTACTTC.